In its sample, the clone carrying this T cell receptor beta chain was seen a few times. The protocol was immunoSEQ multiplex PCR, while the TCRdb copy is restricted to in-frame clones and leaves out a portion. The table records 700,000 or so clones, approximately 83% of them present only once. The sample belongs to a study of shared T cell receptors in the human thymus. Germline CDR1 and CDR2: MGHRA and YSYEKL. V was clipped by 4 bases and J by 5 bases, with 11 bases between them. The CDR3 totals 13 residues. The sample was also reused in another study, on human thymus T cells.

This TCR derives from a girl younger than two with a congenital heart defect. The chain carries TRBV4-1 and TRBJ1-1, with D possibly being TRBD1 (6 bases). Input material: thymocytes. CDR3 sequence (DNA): TGCGCCAGCAGCCTCCACAGGGAAACTGAAGCTTTCTTT. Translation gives CASSLHRETEAFF.